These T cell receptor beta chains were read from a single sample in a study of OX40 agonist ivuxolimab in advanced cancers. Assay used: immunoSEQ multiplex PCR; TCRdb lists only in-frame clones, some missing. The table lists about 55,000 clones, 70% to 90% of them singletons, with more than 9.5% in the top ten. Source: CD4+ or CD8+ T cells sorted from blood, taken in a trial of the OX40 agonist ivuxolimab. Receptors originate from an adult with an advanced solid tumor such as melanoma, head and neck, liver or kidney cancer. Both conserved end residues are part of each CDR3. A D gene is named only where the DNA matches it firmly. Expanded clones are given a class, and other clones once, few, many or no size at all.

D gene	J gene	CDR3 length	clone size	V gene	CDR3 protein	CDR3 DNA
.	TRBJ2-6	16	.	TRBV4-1	CASSQDGESGANVLTF	TGCGCCAGCAGCCAAGATGGGGAATCTGGGGCCAACGTCCTGACTTTC
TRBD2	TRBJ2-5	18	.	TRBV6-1	CASSGTSGGSWGWETQYF	TGTGCCAGCAGTGGGACTAGCGGGGGTTCCTGGGGGTGGGAGACCCAGTACTTC
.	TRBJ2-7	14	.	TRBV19	CASREDFQYHEQYF	TGTGCCAGTAGGGAGGACTTTCAATATCACGAGCAGTACTTC
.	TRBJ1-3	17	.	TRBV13	CASSWEAPQGSGNTIYF	TGTGCCAGCAGCTGGGAGGCCCCTCAAGGTTCTGGAAACACCATATATTTT
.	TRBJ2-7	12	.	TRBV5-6	CASSLQGYEQYF	TGTGCCAGCAGCTTACAGGGCTACGAGCAGTACTTC
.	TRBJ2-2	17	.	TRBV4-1	CASSQESVRDDTGELFF	TGCGCCAGCAGCCAAGAGTCGGTTCGGGACGACACCGGGGAGCTGTTTTTT
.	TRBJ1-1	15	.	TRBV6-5	CASLVYTGSGTEAFF	TGTGCCAGCCTGGTTTACACAGGGTCAGGCACTGAAGCTTTCTTT
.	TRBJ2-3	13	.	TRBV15	CATSPGGPDTQYF	TGTGCCACCAGCCCCGGAGGTCCCGATACGCAGTATTTT
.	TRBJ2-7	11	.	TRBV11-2	CASSWTYEQYF	TGTGCCAGCAGCTGGACCTACGAGCAGTACTTC
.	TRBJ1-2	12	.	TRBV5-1	CASSKEQYGYTF	TGCGCCAGCAGCAAGGAGCAGTATGGCTACACCTTC
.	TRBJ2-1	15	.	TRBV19	CASTLVGSSYNEQFF	TGTGCCAGTACCCTAGTGGGAAGCTCCTACAATGAGCAGTTCTTC
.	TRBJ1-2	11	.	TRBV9	CASERGIGYTF	TGTGCCAGCGAGAGGGGAATTGGCTACACCTTC
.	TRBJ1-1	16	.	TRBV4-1	CASSQESLAVYFEAFF	TGCGCCAGCAGCCAAGAAAGTTTGGCAGTCTACTTTGAAGCTTTCTTT
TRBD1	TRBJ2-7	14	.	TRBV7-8	CASSHPGQIYEQYF	TGTGCCAGCAGCCACCCGGGACAGATCTACGAGCAGTACTTC
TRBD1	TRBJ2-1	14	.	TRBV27	CASSSTGGGNEQFF	TGTGCCAGCAGTTCGACAGGGGGGGGGAATGAGCAGTTCTTC
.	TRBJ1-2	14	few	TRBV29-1	CSVEAQGNGYGYTF	TGCAGCGTTGAAGCCCAGGGGAACGGCTATGGCTACACCTTC